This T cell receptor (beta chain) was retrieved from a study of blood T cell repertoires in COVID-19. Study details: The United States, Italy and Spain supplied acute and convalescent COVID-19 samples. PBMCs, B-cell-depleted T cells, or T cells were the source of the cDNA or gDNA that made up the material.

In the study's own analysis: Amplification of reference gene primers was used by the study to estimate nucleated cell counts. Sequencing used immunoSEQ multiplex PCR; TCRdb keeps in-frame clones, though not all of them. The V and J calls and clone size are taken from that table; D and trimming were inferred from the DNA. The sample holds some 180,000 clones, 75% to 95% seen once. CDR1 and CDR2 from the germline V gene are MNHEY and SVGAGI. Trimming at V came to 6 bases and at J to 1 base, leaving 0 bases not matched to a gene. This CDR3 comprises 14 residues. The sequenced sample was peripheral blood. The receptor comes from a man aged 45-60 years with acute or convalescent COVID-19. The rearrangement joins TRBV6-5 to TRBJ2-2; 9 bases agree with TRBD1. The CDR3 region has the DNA TGTGCCAGCAGGACAGGGGGGAACACCGGGGAGCTGTTTTTT. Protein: CASRTGGNTGELFF.